The entry below gives a single T cell receptor beta chain sequence along with its context. This clonotype was counted at least ten times. Its specific antigen is unknown. Per-nucleotide qualities are absent, and no much larger clonotype sits a single base away. Sequenced using an Illumina HiSeq 2000. TCR beta chain libraries were generated by multiplex PCR amplification. The amplified TCR beta chain products were analyzed by high-throughput sequencing. The public reads were reanalyzed by TCRdb: fastp trimming at Q25, MiXCR alignment, in-frame beta chains only. Identical CDR3 protein sequences are pooled into one entry, listed with their most common genes and DNA. The sample yields 250,000 or so distinct CDR3 sequences; around 31% were counted once. The ten largest clonotypes hold roughly 1.2% of the sample. Trimming costs V 3 bases and J 1 base, and their ends lie 6 bases apart. Spanning cysteine to phenylalanine, the CDR3 consists of 13 amino acids. Just the 39-base CDR3 DNA is kept, in frame starting at base 1.

The data stem from a study of breast tumors, draining lymph nodes, adjacent tissues (TCRdb year 2016). Study-wide context: Breast cancer patients provided tumor, adjacent nontumor tissue and axillary lymph nodes, and the study compared the TCR beta repertoires across these three sources. The study was designed to assess the relationships and possible T-cell exchange between tumor, surrounding tissue and draining lymph node repertoires in human breast cancer.

The axillary draining lymph nodes of breast cancer patients were the source of the lymph node samples. The research as a whole found: Tumor and nontumor tissue repertoires were found to be significantly more similar in luminal-like than in basal-like breast cancer. Rather than being directly demonstrated, the conclusion that tumor T cells originate in lymph nodes was presented as consistent with a hypothesis. Tumors showed preferential V and J gene usage, and their T-cell repertoire diversity fell below that of lymph nodes yet above that of nontumor tissue. A scenario in which most tumor T cells derive from the lymph node and then expand within tumor tissue was judged to be consistent with the data.

The clonotype comes from a female donor with breast cancer. Some clones in this sample may be carry-over from other donors' samples. The sample taken for sequencing was axillary lymph node tissue. The rearranged chain carries TRBV12-3 or TRBV12-4 and TRBJ2-5; the D gene cannot be named for sure. The CDR3 region has the sequence CASSFGSQETQYF. DNA sequence: TGTGCCAGCAGTTTCGGGTCCCAAGAGACCCAGTACTTC.